The 2 T cell receptor beta chains in this list originate from one sample, sequenced in a study of regulatory T cells in long-lasting Graves disease. The TCR beta library used iRepertoire HTBI primers with Arm-PCR amplification of CDR3. TCRdb analysed the multiplex PCR reads with MiXCR anew, one entry per CDR3 protein. Of some 340,000 distinct CDR3 sequences listed, approximately 25% are singletons. Time point in this sample: persistent/refractory GD, antithyroid drugs over 5 years with positive TRAb. The authors made the TCR library using RNA they extracted from PBMCs. The source material was peripheral blood mononuclear cells (PBMCs), sampled when the disease was refractory, from a patient treated with antithyroid drugs. The receptors were gathered from a woman aged 40-49 years with Graves disease.

This chain connects TRBV19 to TRBJ2-7; TRBD2 might be the D (6 bases). V shed 3 bases and J shed 1 base, with 19 bases lying between them. The CDR3 is 17 amino acids. CDR1 and CDR2 from the germline V gene are LNHDA and SQIVND (reference sequence). This CDR3 reads CASSMFQGAAGSYEQYF. DNA for the CDR3: TGTGCCAGTAGTATGTTTCAGGGCGCGGCGGGATCCTACGAGCAGTACTTC.

The chain carries TRBV5-4 and TRBJ2-2; TRBD2 is a possible D gene (5 bases). Deletions cut 5 bases from V and 6 bases from J, with 14 bases between. The length of the CDR3 is 14 residues. CDR1 SGHNT and CDR2 YYREEE come from the germline V gene (reference sequence). The CDR3 region has the DNA TGTGCCAGCAGAGCCTTGGGAGCGTCCGGGGAGCTGTTTTTT. It is translated as CASRALGASGELFF. Full variable domain (missing parts from reference TRBV5-4 and TRBJ2-2): ETGVTQSPTHLIKTRGQQVTLRCSSQSGHNTVSWYQQALGQGPQFIFQYYREEENGRGNFPPRFSGLQFPNYSSELNVNALELDDSALYLCASRALGASGELFFGEGSRLTVL.